One TCR beta chain is described in this entry. Its antigen is undetermined. MiXCR, applied by TCRdb to the 5' RACE reads, yields one record per CDR3 protein. Of about 800,000 distinct CDR3 sequences listed, about 11% are singletons. The sample originates from a study of CD8 T cells in ankylosing spondylitis. The CDR3 is made up of 22 amino acids. V gave up 2 bases and J gave up 0 bases; unmatched junction bases: 18. Germline V gene sequence: CDR1 MGHRA, CDR2 YSYEKL. Study-level points and caveats: Blood of patients with ankylosing spondylitis appeared to be characterized by a TCR beta motif of eight highly homologous variants. CD8+ disease-linked clones were present at relatively low frequencies in blood. The study looked at matched synovial fluid samples from ankylosing spondylitis patients. Disease-linked clones were reported to be significantly enriched there.

This chain joins TRBV4-1 and TRBJ2-1; 11 bases map to TRBD2. The sequence was collected from a male donor with ankylosing spondylitis. Sequenced material: blood, either unsorted or a sorted T cell fraction (not recorded which). The CDR3 DNA reads TGCGCCAGCAGCCAATTCTCAGGGCCAGCTAGCGGGGGGCTAAGCTCCTACAATGAGCAGTTCTTC. Its translation: CASSQFSGPASGGLSSYNEQFF.